The source of this T cell receptor (beta chain) is a study of CD8 T cells in Susac syndrome. The CD8+ and CD4+ T cells were negatively isolated, with the TEMRA cells enriched by FACS. Germline CDR1 reads MRHNA; CDR2 reads SNTAGT. The ends were cut back, 4 bases at V and 1 base at J, with 7 bases in the middle. The CDR3 sequence is 14 residues long. This clonotype was seen once. RNA amounts of 0.5 to 1 ug underwent reverse transcription with random hexamers. One entry per CDR3 protein results from TCRdb running MiXCR on the immunoSEQ multiplex PCR reads. The data show 100,000 to 150,000 distinct CDR3 sequences, around 95% seen once.

The rearrangement joins TRBV6-4 to TRBJ2-2; the D is unclear. The sequencing sample was made of CD4+ T cells from PBMCs. This receptor was taken from a human donor in good health. The CDR3 DNA sequence: TGTGCCAGCAGTGCTGGGATGAACACCGGGGAGCTGTTTTTT. This encodes CASSAGMNTGELFF.